This T cell receptor (beta chain) was found in a study of blood T cell repertoires in COVID-19. About the research overall: Italy, Spain and the United States were the sources of the convalescent and acute COVID-19 samples.

The CDR3 is 16 residues long. J was trimmed by 6 bases and V by 7 bases; bases with no gene match: 15. CDR1 SGHTA and CDR2 FQGNSA come from the germline V gene. In the original workflow: How many nucleated cells were present was estimated from reference gene primer amplification. Profiled with immunoSEQ multiplex PCR; TCRdb holds only in-frame clones, not every one. V, J and clone size are those of that table, while D and trimming were read from the DNA. The repertoire has 200,000 to 300,000 clones, 75% to 85% of them found once; the top ten carry under 2.5%. The genes are TRBV7-2 and TRBJ2-1; 7 bases line up with TRBD2. Material: peripheral blood. This TCR was sampled from a man aged 35-49 years who had recovered from COVID-19. The CDR3 DNA is TGTGCCAGCAACCCCGGGAGGTGGATTGCCCTCAATGAGCAGTTCTTC. It is translated as CASNPGRWIALNEQFF.